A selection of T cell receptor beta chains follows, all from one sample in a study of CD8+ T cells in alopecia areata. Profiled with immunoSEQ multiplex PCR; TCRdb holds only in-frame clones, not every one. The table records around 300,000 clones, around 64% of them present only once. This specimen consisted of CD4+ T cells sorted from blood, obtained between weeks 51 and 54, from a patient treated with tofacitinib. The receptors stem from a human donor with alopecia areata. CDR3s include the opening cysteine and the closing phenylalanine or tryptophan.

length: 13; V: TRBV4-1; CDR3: CASSQGFFYEQYF
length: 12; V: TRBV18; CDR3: CASSRSQSEQYF
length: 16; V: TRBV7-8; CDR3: CASSPTQGRSGNTIYF
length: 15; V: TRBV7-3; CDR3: CASSLLGGSAYEQYF
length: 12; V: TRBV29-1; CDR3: CSVLAGLGEAFF
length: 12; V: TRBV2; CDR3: CASSLLNSPLHF
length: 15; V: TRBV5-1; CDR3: CASSLDSGGATEAFF
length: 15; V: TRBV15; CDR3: CATSRTGTDGYEQYF
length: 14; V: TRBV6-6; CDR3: CASKKQGARDEQYF
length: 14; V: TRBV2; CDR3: CASSDYPREETQYF
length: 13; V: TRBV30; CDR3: CAWRQGASSPLHF
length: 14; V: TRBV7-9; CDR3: CASSPEGIADTQYF
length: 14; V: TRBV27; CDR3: CASSRDRSTDTQYF
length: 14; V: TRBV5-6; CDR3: CASSLGAADQPQHF
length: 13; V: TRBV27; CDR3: CASSSTGFTEQYF
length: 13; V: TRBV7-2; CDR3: CASSPTSNYGYTF
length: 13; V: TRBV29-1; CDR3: CSGIQGAKNIQYF
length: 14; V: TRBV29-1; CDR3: CSGRPAIMNTEAFF
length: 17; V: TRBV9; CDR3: CASSVGTGDSGANVLTF
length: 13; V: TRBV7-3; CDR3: CASSRQPDYGYTF
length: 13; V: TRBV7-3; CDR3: CASSPGQGGGYTF
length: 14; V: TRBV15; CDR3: CATSLVRGGYEQYF
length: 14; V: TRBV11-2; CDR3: CASSSGTNTGELFF
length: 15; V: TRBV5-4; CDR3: CASTLSPSVEFGYTF
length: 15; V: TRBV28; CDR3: CASSSGTGGSYEQYF
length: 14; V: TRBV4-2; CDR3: CASSQEIGMETQYF
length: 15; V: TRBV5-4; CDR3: CASSLQGAQSQPQHF
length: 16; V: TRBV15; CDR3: CATSRDRTSGENIQYF
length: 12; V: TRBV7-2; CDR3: CASSPGTDTQYF
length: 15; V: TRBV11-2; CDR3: CASSSSGGSYNEQFF
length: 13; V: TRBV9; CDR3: CASSVGGFGEQYF
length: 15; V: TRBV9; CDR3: CASSVEGRSNSPLHF
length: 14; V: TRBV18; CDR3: CASSPRLDDQPQHF
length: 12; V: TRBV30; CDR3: CAWSKGTHEQYF
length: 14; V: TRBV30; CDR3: CAWKRTNGNTEAFF
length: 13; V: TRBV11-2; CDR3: CASSPGVSETQYF
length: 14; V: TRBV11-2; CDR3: CASSGGLKNSPLHF
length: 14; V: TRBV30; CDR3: CAWLPRAWGTEAFF
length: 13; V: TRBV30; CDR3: CAWTLSTGNGYTF
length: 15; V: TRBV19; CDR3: CASSTPGLIIHEQFF
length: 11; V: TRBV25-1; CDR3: CASRQGPEQYF